The sequence of this TCR beta chain was determined in a study of blood T cell repertoires in COVID-19. Across the whole study: COVID-19 samples from acute and convalescent phases originated in the United States, Italy and Spain.

The recovered donors of Cohort 3 showed two negative PCRs, clearance, or symptom resolution. Clones were read by immunoSEQ multiplex PCR, and TCRdb kept only the in-frame ones, dropping some. Of about 330,000 clones listed, roughly 87% are singletons. Sequenced material: PBMCs or T cells enriched from blood (not recorded which). The TCR was taken from a woman under 40 who had recovered from COVID-19.

The CDR3, as DNA: TGCGCCAGCAGCTTGAGGGGGTCGGATGGCTACACCTTC. Encoded protein: CASSLRGSDGYTF. This chain connects TRBV5-1 to TRBJ1-2, with a weak D call TRBD1 (6 bases). The CDR3 covers 13 residues. Deletions cut 1 base from V and 6 bases from J, with 10 bases between. Germline lookup yields CDR1 SGHRS and CDR2 YFSETQ.